The 30 T cell receptor beta chains below all came from one sample that was sequenced in a study of T cells in Graves' hyperthyroidism and ophthalmopathy. The investigators amplified TCR beta CDR3 regions from RNA transcripts. When the TCR CDR3 underwent first-round RT-PCR, the HTBI primer set was used. TCRdb itself ran the multiplex PCR reads through MiXCR, one entry per CDR3 protein. The top ten clones hold about 19% of a sample with around 350,000 distinct CDR3 sequences, roughly 15% of them seen once. Sequencing was carried out using blood. These receptors came from a woman in her thirties with Graves' ophthalmopathy.

This clonotype was seen at least ten times. This sequence joins TRBV27 and TRBJ1-5; 7 bases match TRBD1. The V gene end was trimmed by 8 bases and the J gene end by 1 base; junction bases not matched to a gene: 14. CDR1 is MNHEY, CDR2 SMNVEV, per germline (reference sequence). This CDR3 spans 17 amino acids. The CDR3 loop reads CASGGKETGSSNQPQHF. In DNA form, the CDR3 reads TGTGCCAGCGGGGGTAAAGAGACAGGGTCGAGCAATCAGCCCCAGCATTTT.

This clonotype came up many times. The chain has TRBV20-1 and TRBJ2-2; D may correspond to TRBD1 or TRBD2 (5 bases each). Trimming pared 6 bases from V and 4 bases from J, leaving 18 bases between. CDR3 size: 15 residues. Germline V gene lookup returns CDR1 DFQATT and CDR2 SNEGSKA (reference sequence). CDR3 loop: CSATDRDRGTGELFF. As DNA, the CDR3 is TGCAGTGCCACTGATCGGGACCGGGGCACCGGGGAGCTGTTTTTT.

Many counts were recorded for this clonotype. The chain joins TRBV7-2 to TRBJ2-7, with D perhaps matching TRBD1 (6 bases). The CDR3 contains 14 residues. Trimming pared 1 base from V and 0 bases from J, leaving 7 bases between. Germline loops: CDR1 SGHTA, CDR2 FQGNSA. The CDR3 nucleotides read TGTGCCAGCAGCTTAGGGACAGTCTCCTACGAGCAGTACTTC. Amino acids: CASSLGTVSYEQYF.

This clonotype has only a few counts. The chain links TRBV7-9 to TRBJ2-2, with D possibly being TRBD1 (6 bases). This CDR3 region has 16 residues. Germline V lookup: CDR1 SEHNR, CDR2 FQNEAQ (reference sequence). V dropped 4 bases and J dropped 4 bases, with 16 bases sitting between them. The CDR3 coding sequence is TGTGCCAGCAGCTCCGCTAGGTGGACAGTCACCGGGGAGCTGTTTTTT. Its translation: CASSSARWTVTGELFF.

This clonotype was found many times. The chain has TRBV18 and TRBJ2-3; D might be TRBD1 (6 bases). V gave up 0 bases and J gave up 4 bases, with 14 bases separating them. Germline V gene lookup returns CDR1 KGHSH and CDR2 LQKENI. The CDR3 covers 16 residues. The CDR3, as DNA: TGTGCCAGCTCACCACCAATACAGGGAGTAGCAGATACGCAGTATTTT. Its protein is CASSPPIQGVADTQYF.

This clonotype came up a few times. This rearrangement joins TRBV10-3 to TRBJ1-5; 9 bases line up with TRBD1. Per the germline V gene, CDR1 is ENHRY and CDR2 is SYGVKD. This CDR3 has 16 amino acids. J was trimmed by 1 base and V by 3 bases; bases with no gene match: 4. The DNA for the CDR3 is TGTGCCATCAGTGACCCGACAGGGGGGAGCAATCAGCCCCAGCATTTT. This translates into CAISDPTGGSNQPQHF.

Points on this clonotype: Without the conserved terminal phenylalanine or tryptophan, this CDR3 likely stems from a read error. This chain uses TRBV12-3 or TRBV12-4 with TRBJ2-2; 7 bases map to TRBD1. The CDR3 has 13 residues. Losses at the gene ends were 8 bases for V and 5 bases for J; bases not matched to a gene: 5. CDR3 sequence reads: CASQRQGTGELFS. The CDR3 DNA follows: TGTGCCAGCCAGAGACAGGGAACCGGGGAGCTGTTTTCT.

In its sample, this clonotype was seen many times. V and J are TRBV9 and TRBJ2-1; the D gene is possibly TRBD1 (6 bases). Germline CDR1 reads SGDLS; CDR2 reads YYNGEE. The CDR3 length is 15 residues. With 2 bases removed from V and 11 bases from J, the gap between germline ends came to 20 bases. The CDR3 sequence is CASSVAGTSHSKQFF. In nucleotides, the CDR3 is TGTGCCAGCAGCGTTGCCGGGACATCCCATTCCAAGCAGTTCTTC. Full variable domain (missing parts from reference TRBV9 and TRBJ2-1): DSGVTQTPKHLITATGQRVTLRCSPRSGDLSVYWYQQSLDQGLQFLIQYYNGEERAKGNILERFSAQQFPDLHSELNLSSLELGDSALYFCASSVAGTSHSKQFFGPGTRLTVL.

This clonotype was counted at least ten times. The chain has TRBV20-1 and TRBJ2-6, with 7 bases identical to TRBD1. Trimming removed 4 bases from V and 2 bases from J; junction bases left unmatched: 8. This CDR3 spans 16 amino acids. Germline loops: CDR1 DFQATT, CDR2 SNEGSKA (reference sequence). The CDR3 DNA follows: TGCAGTGCTAACAGGGGAGTAGTCGCTGGGGCCAACGTCCTGACTTTC. As protein: CSANRGVVAGANVLTF.

This clonotype was seen at least ten times. This sequence joins TRBV28 and TRBJ1-1, with D possibly TRBD1 on 5 matching bases. The CDR3 is 15 amino acids. Germline assignment: CDR1 MDHEN and CDR2 SYDVKM. Deletions cut 6 bases from V and 1 base from J, with 15 bases between. Here the CDR3 reads CASRLLSRGNTEAFF. The CDR3, as DNA: TGTGCCAGCAGATTGCTTTCGAGGGGGAACACTGAAGCTTTCTTT. Combining the CDR3 with reference TRBV28 and TRBJ1-1 gives the whole variable domain DVKVTQSSRYLVKRTGEKVFLECVQDMDHENMFWYRQDPGLGLRLIYFSYDVKMKEKGDIPEGYSVSREKKERFSLILESASTNQTSMYLCASRLLSRGNTEAFFGQGTRLTVV.

This clonotype was detected many times. The chain is built from TRBV7-2 and TRBJ1-1, with D possibly matching TRBD1 (6 bases). V was trimmed by 2 bases and J by 5 bases, leaving 9 bases between them. Germline V gene lookup returns CDR1 SGHTA and CDR2 FQGNSA. This CDR3 contains 13 residues. The CDR3 DNA reads TGTGCCAGCAGCTTATGGACAGAGACTGAAGCTTTCTTT. Protein: CASSLWTETEAFF.

Turning to this clonotype: A read error may be the cause here, since a much bigger clone is one base away. This CDR3 reads CASSVGLPWGGGASDTQYF. In DNA form, the CDR3 reads TGTGCCAGCAGCGTAGGCCTTCCCTGGGGCGGGGGGGCCTCAGATACGCAGTATTTT. This chain links TRBV9 with TRBJ2-3; 9 bases fit TRBD2. This CDR3 is 19 amino acids long. Germline-derived CDR1 and CDR2 are SGDLS and YYNGEE. V dropped 0 bases and J dropped 4; count of bases not matched to a gene: 15.

About this clonotype: Possible read error: a much larger clone is one base away. This rearrangement joins TRBV7-2 to TRBJ1-2; TRBD1 might be the D (5 bases). Germline CDR1 and CDR2: SGHTA and FQGNSA. The CDR3 length is 13 residues. V was cut by 6 bases and J by 12 bases, with 20 bases left in between. The CDR3 coding sequence is TGTGCCAGCAGGGCCCCCGGGGACTGGGGCCACACCTTC. This encodes CASRAPGDWGHTF.

This clonotype occurred a few times. The rearrangement links TRBV27 to TRBJ1-2, with D possibly matching TRBD1 (6 bases). V lost 6 bases and J 8 bases, leaving 16 bases between the germline ends. CDR3 length equals 13 residues. Germline V gene sequence: CDR1 MNHEY, CDR2 SMNVEV (reference sequence). The CDR3 region is CASRENRERGYTF. CDR3 nucleotide sequence: TGTGCCAGCAGGGAGAACAGGGAGCGCGGCTACACCTTC.

Many counts were recorded for this clonotype. This sequence joins TRBV11-2 and TRBJ1-2; D gene ambiguous. Deletions cut 5 bases from V and 6 bases from J, with 16 bases between. CDR1 and CDR2 from the germline V gene are SGHAT and FQNNGV. This CDR3 comprises 14 residues. CDR3 nucleotides: TGTGCCAGCAGCCCAGGACGGGCCGCCCATGGCTACACCTTC. This encodes CASSPGRAAHGYTF. The variable domain in full, with the rest retrieved from reference TRBV11-2 and TRBJ1-2, is EAGVAQSPRYKIIEKRQSVAFWCNPISGHATLYWYQQILGQGPKLLIQFQNNGVVDDSQLPKDRFSAERLKGVDSTLKIQPAKLEDSAVYLCASSPGRAAHGYTFGSGTRLTVV.

This clonotype was observed at least ten times. V is TRBV7-2 and J is TRBJ2-5; 7 bases are a match to TRBD1. Germline loops: CDR1 SGHTA, CDR2 FQGNSA. CDR3 length: 14 residues. V gave up 4 bases and J gave up 1 base; unmatched junction bases: 3. The CDR3 coding sequence is TGTGCCAGCAGCTCCCGACAGGGCCAAGAGACCCAGTACTTC. Translation gives CASSSRQGQETQYF.

This clonotype was detected many times. J is TRBJ2-7 and V is TRBV5-1; tentatively, D is TRBD1 (6 bases). CDR3 length: 22 residues. CDR1 is SGHRS, CDR2 YFSETQ, per germline. Trimming cost V 2 bases and J 1 base, with 34 bases left between them. This chain's CDR3 is CASSLPPDYRETSLWKSYEQYF. CDR3 nucleotide sequence: TGCGCCAGCAGCTTACCCCCAGATTACAGGGAAACGTCTCTGTGGAAGTCCTACGAGCAGTACTTC.

The chain employs TRBV2 and TRBJ2-1, with D tentatively TRBD2 (6 bases). The CDR3 spans 16 residues. The ends were cut back, 6 bases at V and 0 bases at J, with 15 bases in the middle. Per germline, CDR1 SNHLY and CDR2 FYNNEI. The CDR3 reads CASSPAGPSSYNEQFF. CDR3 in DNA: TGTGCCAGCAGCCCCGCGGGACCCAGCTCCTACAATGAGCAGTTCTTC.

This clonotype was found a few times. The chain carries TRBV19 and TRBJ2-3; 9 bases align to TRBD2. Germline V gene sequence: CDR1 LNHDA, CDR2 SQIVND (reference sequence). This CDR3 has 16 amino acids. V gave up 4 bases and J gave up 2 bases; unmatched junction bases: 7. The CDR3 spells CASSTGSGGYTDTQYF. CDR3 DNA: TGTGCCAGTAGTACCGGTAGCGGGGGATACACAGATACGCAGTATTTT.

The table lists this clonotype with many counts. The chain employs TRBV5-5 and TRBJ2-5; 8 nucleotides line up with TRBD2. With 2 bases clipped from V and 5 bases from J, the junction kept 20 bases outside the gene matches. The CDR3 is 19 residues long. Germline CDR1 SGHKS, CDR2 YYEKEE (reference sequence). CDR3 protein: CASSLYAGGPRLIEETQYF. CDR3 coding DNA: TGTGCCAGCAGCTTATACGCGGGGGGCCCCCGTTTGATTGAGGAGACCCAGTACTTC.

This clonotype was counted only a few times. Since a much larger clone is just one base distant, this may be a read error. V usage is TRBV2 and J usage is TRBJ1-2; 11 nucleotides agree with TRBD1. Germline-derived CDR1 and CDR2 are SNHLY and FYNNEI. The V segment lost 4 bases and the J segment 8 bases; nucleotides outside the gene matches: 6. CDR3 length: 14 amino acids. CDR3 nucleotide sequence: TGTGCCAGCAGTGGGGGACAGGGGGTGTCGGGCTACACCTTC. It specifies CASSGGQGVSGYTF.

The table lists this clonotype with many counts. The V and J genes are TRBV7-2 and TRBJ1-1; 7 nucleotides align to TRBD1. V shed 0 bases and J 0 bases; nucleotides not matched to a gene: 7. Looked up from germline, CDR1 is SGHTA and CDR2 is FQGNSA. CDR3 length: 17 residues. CDR3 amino acids: CASSLAGRGTMNTEAFF. The CDR3 nucleotides are TGTGCCAGCAGCTTAGCGGGCAGGGGGACCATGAACACTGAAGCTTTCTTT. Full variable domain (missing parts from reference TRBV7-2 and TRBJ1-1): GAGVSQSPSNKVTEKGKDVELRCDPISGHTALYWYRQSLGQGLEFLIYFQGNSAPDKSGLPSDRFSAERTGGSVSTLTIQRTQQEDSAVYLCASSLAGRGTMNTEAFFGQGTRLTVV.

This chain uses TRBV6-6 with TRBJ1-5; possibly TRBD1 for D (6 bases). The CDR3 covers 16 residues. Germline V gene lookup returns CDR1 MNHNY and CDR2 SVGAGI (reference sequence). V lost 0 bases, J lost 1 base, and 10 bases lay in between. CDR3 coding DNA: TGTGCCAGCAGTTACTCAGGGGGTACGAGCAATCAGCCCCAGCATTTT. Amino acid sequence: CASSYSGGTSNQPQHF.

This chain's CDR3 is CSARVNRGYNQPQHF. CDR3 bases: TGCAGTGCTAGAGTTAACAGGGGCTACAATCAGCCCCAGCATTTT. The chain is built from TRBV20-1 and TRBJ1-5; 7 bases are shared with TRBD1. The J segment lost 3 bases and the V segment lost 1 base, leaving 6 bases of the junction unmatched. CDR3 length: 15 amino acids. Germline-derived CDR1 and CDR2 are DFQATT and SNEGSKA (reference sequence).

This clonotype was recorded many times. The rearrangement links TRBV20-1 to TRBJ2-7, with 7 bases that match TRBD1. With V trimmed by 3 bases and J by 2 bases, 7 bases remained unmatched. The length of the CDR3 is 14 residues. Germline V gene lookup returns CDR1 DFQATT and CDR2 SNEGSKA (reference sequence). The CDR3 loop is CSASQDRVTYEQYF. DNA of the CDR3: TGCAGTGCTAGTCAAGACAGGGTCACCTACGAGCAGTACTTC.

This clonotype was observed at least ten times. The J gene is TRBJ2-2, the V gene TRBV28; 8 bases are shared with TRBD1. The germline gives CDR1 MDHEN, CDR2 SYDVKM. The CDR3 extends over 15 amino acids. V lost 4 bases to trimming and J lost 5 bases; unmatched junction nucleotides: 6. This chain's CDR3 is CASSSPGQGTGELFF. CDR3 nucleotide sequence: TGTGCCAGCAGTTCCCCTGGACAGGGAACCGGGGAGCTGTTTTTT.

Only a few counts were recorded for this clonotype. The V gene is TRBV15, the J gene TRBJ2-4, with D perhaps matching TRBD2 (5 bases). This CDR3 region has 18 residues. Trimming removed 2 bases at V and 1 base at J, with 18 bases between. CDR1 LNHNV and CDR2 YYDKDF come from the germline V gene (reference sequence). The CDR3 DNA sequence: TGTGCCACCAGCAGACCCGGGGTCCCCCAGAAGGCCAAAAACATTCAGTACTTC. Translation gives CATSRPGVPQKAKNIQYF.

The chain is built from TRBV12-3 or TRBV12-4 and TRBJ2-1; a possible D gene is TRBD1 (6 bases). The ends were cut back, 6 bases at V and 2 bases at J, with 26 bases in the middle. This CDR3 is 19 amino acids long. CDR3 loop: CASSTTDWGLTGPYNEQFF. In nucleotides, the CDR3 is TGTGCCAGCAGCACAACGGATTGGGGGCTCACGGGTCCCTACAATGAGCAGTTCTTC.

In this sample, this clonotype turned up many times. The genes are TRBV2 and TRBJ1-4; possibly TRBD1 for D (6 bases). Germline lookup yields CDR1 SNHLY and CDR2 FYNNEI. V was shortened by 5 bases and J by 8 bases, with 15 bases between the two germline ends. The CDR3 is 14 amino acids. In DNA, the CDR3 is TGTGCCAGCAGTAACGGACAGCCGGGCGAAAAACTGTTTTTT. Translated: CASSNGQPGEKLFF.

This clonotype was recorded many times. This chain connects TRBV29-1 to TRBJ1-1; D gene uncertain. CDR1 and CDR2 (germline): SQVTM, ANQGSEA. The CDR3 extends over 10 amino acids. Trimming removed 4 bases from V and 7 bases from J, with 7 bases in between. CDR3 residues: CSVGASEAFF. As DNA, the CDR3 is TGCAGCGTTGGGGCTAGTGAAGCTTTCTTT.